These 12 T cell receptor beta chains originate from one sample sequenced in a study of control samples from healthy donors and cancer patients. TCRdb keeps only in-frame clones here, not all; method: immunoSEQ multiplex PCR. Of 70,000 to 90,000 clones in the sample, 70% to 90% were seen once. Sequencing used PBMCs. The receptors shown here come from a woman aged 55-70 years with head and neck cancer.

This sequence joins TRBV20-1 and TRBJ2-1, with D possibly being TRBD2 (5 bases). The V gene's germline CDR1 is DFQATT and CDR2 SNEGSKA (reference sequence). Trimming stripped 5 bases from V and 7 bases from J, with 9 bases between. CDR3 length equals 11 residues. CDR3 nucleotides: TGCAGTGCTCCGGGATGGAATGAGCAGTTCTTC. Its translation is CSAPGWNEQFF.

V and J are TRBV9 and TRBJ2-7; 8 positions agree with TRBD2. Germline trimming cut 3 bases from V and 3 bases from J; bases unmatched to any gene: 8. CDR1 SGDLS and CDR2 YYNGEE come from the germline V gene. CDR3 length equals 15 residues. The CDR3 region is CASSASGTSIYEQYF. The CDR3, as DNA: TGTGCCAGCAGCGCATCCGGGACTAGTATCTACGAGCAGTACTTC.

This clone counts as medium-sized. V and J are TRBV7-9 and TRBJ1-2; D ambiguous. The length of the CDR3 is 13 residues. Trimming stripped 0 bases from V and 11 bases from J, with 13 bases between. Germline V lookup: CDR1 SEHNR, CDR2 FQNEAQ (reference sequence). The CDR3, as DNA: TGTGCCAGCAGCTTAGCGTCCTATTTTGGGTACACCTTC. Protein sequence: CASSLASYFGYTF. Full variable domain (remainder filled in from reference TRBV7-9 and TRBJ1-2): DTGVSQNPRHKITKRGQNVTFRCDPISEHNRLYWYRQTLGQGPEFLTYFQNEAQLEKSRLLSDRFSAERPKGSFSTLEIQRTEQGDSAMYLCASSLASYFGYTFGSGTRLTVV.

The CDR3 nucleotides are TGTGCCAGCAGCCACACAGGGTTCTACACAGATACGCAGTATTTT. It encodes CASSHTGFYTDTQYF. The J gene is TRBJ2-3, the V gene TRBV5-5; tentative D call: TRBD1 (6 bases). The germline V gene encodes CDR1 SGHKS and CDR2 YYEKEE (reference sequence). The V end was cut by 4 bases, the J end by 2 bases, with 14 bases between. There are 15 residues in the CDR3.

The chain couples TRBV10-3 to TRBJ2-2; 8 positions agree with TRBD1. This CDR3 spans 14 amino acids. J was trimmed by 1 base and V by 7 bases; bases with no gene match: 2. CDR1 is ENHRY, CDR2 SYGVKD, per germline. CDR3 region: CAIKQGGNTGELFF. The CDR3 coding sequence is TGTGCCATCAAACAGGGGGGGAACACCGGGGAGCTGTTTTTT.

This chain links TRBV29-1 with TRBJ2-1; D gene ambiguous. CDR1 is SQVTM, CDR2 ANQGSEA, per germline. This CDR3 contains 11 residues. The germline V and J ends were trimmed by 6 bases and 7 bases, with 10 bases remaining between them. CDR3 sequence reads: CSVTPFNEQFF. The DNA of the CDR3 is TGCAGCGTGACCCCTTTTAATGAGCAGTTCTTC.

The chain is built from TRBV6-5 and TRBJ2-1, with D perhaps given as TRBD1 or TRBD2 (5 bases each). Germline V lookup: CDR1 MNHEY, CDR2 SVGAGI. V was trimmed by 6 bases and J by 6 bases, leaving 15 bases between them. The CDR3 spans 14 residues. The CDR3 DNA follows: TGTGCCAGCAGCCAACTGGGGACGATCAATGAGCAGTTCTTC. Amino acids: CASSQLGTINEQFF.

This chain connects TRBV6-2 or TRBV6-3 to TRBJ1-1; TRBD1 matches 10 bases. The germline V gene encodes CDR1 MNHEY and CDR2 SVGEGT. The CDR3 length is 16 residues. V lost 5 bases, J lost 3 bases, and 9 bases stayed unmatched. The CDR3, as DNA: TGTGCCAGCAGTCCCCGACAGGGGGCCATTGACACTGAAGCTTTCTTT. This codes for CASSPRQGAIDTEAFF.

The CDR3 DNA sequence: TGTGCCAGCAGTGAAGCGTACGGGGAAGGATCACCCCTCCACTTT. Translated, it gives CASSEAYGEGSPLHF. The genes are TRBV6-1 and TRBJ1-6; no reliable D call. The V and J ends lost 0 bases and 10 bases respectively, with 13 bases between them. CDR3 size: 15 residues. Germline CDR1 is MNHNS and CDR2 is SASEGT.

The chain links TRBV4-1 to TRBJ2-2; TRBD2 agrees at 9 bases. The V gene end was trimmed by 0 bases and the J gene end by 5 bases; junction bases not matched to a gene: 13. CDR3 length: 19 residues. CDR1 is MGHRA, CDR2 YSYEKL, per germline. CDR3 protein: CASSQDRVSIAGVTGELFF. CDR3 nucleotides: TGCGCCAGCAGCCAAGATAGGGTGTCCATAGCGGGAGTAACCGGGGAGCTGTTTTTT.

The chain uses TRBV11-2 and TRBJ2-2; 8 bases agree with TRBD2. The CDR3 consists of 15 residues. The germline CDR1 and CDR2 sequences are SGHAT and FQNNGV. Trimming at V came to 4 bases and at J to 4 bases, leaving 5 bases not matched to a gene. In DNA, the CDR3 is TGTGCCAGCAGCTCCGGGCTAGCGGGCACCGGGGAGCTGTTTTTT. The encoded protein is CASSSGLAGTGELFF.

The V gene is TRBV5-4, the J gene TRBJ2-2; D assignment may be TRBD1 or TRBD2 (6 bases each). The CDR3 covers 19 residues. In germline, CDR1 is SGHNT, CDR2 YYREEE (reference sequence). Trimming shortened V by 4 bases and J by 6 bases, and 28 bases separated the two germline ends. CDR3 residues: CASSTKEGGGGDASGELFF. In DNA, the CDR3 is TGTGCCAGCAGCACAAAAGAGGGGGGTGGAGGGGACGCCTCCGGGGAGCTGTTTTTT. Complete variable domain (other parts from reference TRBV5-4 and TRBJ2-2): ETGVTQSPTHLIKTRGQQVTLRCSSQSGHNTVSWYQQALGQGPQFIFQYYREEENGRGNFPPRFSGLQFPNYSSELNVNALELDDSALYLCASSTKEGGGGDASGELFFGEGSRLTVL.